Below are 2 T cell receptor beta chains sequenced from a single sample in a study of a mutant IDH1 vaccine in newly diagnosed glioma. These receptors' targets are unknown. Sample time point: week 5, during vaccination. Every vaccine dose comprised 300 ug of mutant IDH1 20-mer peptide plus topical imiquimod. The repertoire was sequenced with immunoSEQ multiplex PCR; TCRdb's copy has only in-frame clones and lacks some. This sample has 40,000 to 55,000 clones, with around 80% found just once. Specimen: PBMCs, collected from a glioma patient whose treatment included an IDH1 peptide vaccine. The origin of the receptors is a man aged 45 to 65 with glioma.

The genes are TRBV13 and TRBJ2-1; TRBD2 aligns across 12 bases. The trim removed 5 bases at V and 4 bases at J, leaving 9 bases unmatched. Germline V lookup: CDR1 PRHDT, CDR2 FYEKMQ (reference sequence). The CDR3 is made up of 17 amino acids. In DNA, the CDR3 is TGTGCCAGCAGCCCAACCCAACTAGCGGGGGGATACAATGAGCAGTTCTTC. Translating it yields CASSPTQLAGGYNEQFF.

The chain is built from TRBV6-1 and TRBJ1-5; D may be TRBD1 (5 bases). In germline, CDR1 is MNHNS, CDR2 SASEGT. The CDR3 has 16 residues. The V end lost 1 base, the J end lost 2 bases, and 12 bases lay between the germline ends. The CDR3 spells CASSEVGEIGNQPQHF. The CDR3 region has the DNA TGTGCCAGCAGTGAAGTGGGGGAGATTGGCAATCAGCCCCAGCATTTT.